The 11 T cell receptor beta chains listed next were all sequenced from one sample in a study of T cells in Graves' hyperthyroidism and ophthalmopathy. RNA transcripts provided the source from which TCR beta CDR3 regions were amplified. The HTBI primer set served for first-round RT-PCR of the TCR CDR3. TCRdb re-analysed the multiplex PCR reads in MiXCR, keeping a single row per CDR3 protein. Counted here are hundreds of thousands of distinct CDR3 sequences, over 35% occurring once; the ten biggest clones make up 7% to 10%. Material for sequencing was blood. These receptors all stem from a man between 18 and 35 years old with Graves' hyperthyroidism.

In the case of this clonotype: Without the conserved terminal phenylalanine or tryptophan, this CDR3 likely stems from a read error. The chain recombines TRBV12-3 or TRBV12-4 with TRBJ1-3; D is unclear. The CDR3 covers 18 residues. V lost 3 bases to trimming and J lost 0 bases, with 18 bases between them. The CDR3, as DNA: TGTGCCAGCAGTTTCGGCGGAGCAGAGCAGAACTCTGGAAACACCATATATTCT. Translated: CASSFGGAEQNSGNTIYS.

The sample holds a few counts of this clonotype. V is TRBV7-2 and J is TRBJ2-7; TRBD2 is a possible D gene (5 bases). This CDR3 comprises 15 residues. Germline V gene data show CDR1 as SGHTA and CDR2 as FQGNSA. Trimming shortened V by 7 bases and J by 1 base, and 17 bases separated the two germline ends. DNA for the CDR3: TGTGCCAGCACCAGAGAGGGCTCACTATCCTACGAGCAGTACTTC. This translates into CASTREGSLSYEQYF.

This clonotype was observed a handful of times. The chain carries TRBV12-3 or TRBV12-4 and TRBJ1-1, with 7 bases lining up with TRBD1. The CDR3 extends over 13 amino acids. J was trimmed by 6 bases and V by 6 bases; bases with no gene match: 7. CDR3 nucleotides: TGTGCCAGCAGCCTACGGGACAGTCCTGAAGCTTTCTTT. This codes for CASSLRDSPEAFF.

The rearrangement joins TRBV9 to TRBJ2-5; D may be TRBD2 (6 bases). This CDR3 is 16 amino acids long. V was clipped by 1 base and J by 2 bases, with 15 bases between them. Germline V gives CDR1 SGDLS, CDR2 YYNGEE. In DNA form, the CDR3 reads TGTGCCAGCAGCGTACCTTTGGAGGGGCCACAAGAGACCCAGTACTTC. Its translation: CASSVPLEGPQETQYF.

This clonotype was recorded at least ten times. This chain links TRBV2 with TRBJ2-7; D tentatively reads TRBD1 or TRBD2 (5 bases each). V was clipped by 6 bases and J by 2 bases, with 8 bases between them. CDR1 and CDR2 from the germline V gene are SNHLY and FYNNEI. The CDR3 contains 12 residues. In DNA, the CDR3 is TGTGCCAGCAGAGGGGACCCCTACGAGCAGTACTTC. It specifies CASRGDPYEQYF.

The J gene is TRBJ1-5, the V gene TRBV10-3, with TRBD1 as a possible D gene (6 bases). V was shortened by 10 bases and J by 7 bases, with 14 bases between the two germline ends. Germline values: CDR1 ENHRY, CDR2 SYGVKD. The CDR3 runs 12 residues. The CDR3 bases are TGTGCCAACTCAGGGGCCGGACAGCCCCAGCATTTT. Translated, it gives CANSGAGQPQHF.

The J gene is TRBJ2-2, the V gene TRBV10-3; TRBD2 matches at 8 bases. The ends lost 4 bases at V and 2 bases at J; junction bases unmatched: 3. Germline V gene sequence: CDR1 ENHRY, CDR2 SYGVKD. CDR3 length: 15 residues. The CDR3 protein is CAISGLAGNTGELFF. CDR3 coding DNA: TGTGCCATCAGTGGATTAGCGGGAAACACCGGGGAGCTGTTTTTT.

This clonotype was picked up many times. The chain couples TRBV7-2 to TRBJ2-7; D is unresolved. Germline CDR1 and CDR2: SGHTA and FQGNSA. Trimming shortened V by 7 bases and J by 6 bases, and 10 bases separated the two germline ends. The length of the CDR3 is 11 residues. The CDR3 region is CASTRSVEQYF. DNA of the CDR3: TGTGCCAGCACCCGTTCGGTCGAGCAGTACTTC. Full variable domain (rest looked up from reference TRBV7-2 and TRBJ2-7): GAGVSQSPSNKVTEKGKDVELRCDPISGHTALYWYRQSLGQGLEFLIYFQGNSAPDKSGLPSDRFSAERTGGSVSTLTIQRTQQEDSAVYLCASTRSVEQYFGPGTRLTVT.

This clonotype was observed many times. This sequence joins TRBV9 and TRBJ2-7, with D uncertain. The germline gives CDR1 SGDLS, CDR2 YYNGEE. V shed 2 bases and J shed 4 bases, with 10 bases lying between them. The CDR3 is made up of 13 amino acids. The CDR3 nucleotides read TGTGCCAGCAGCGTTGCGACCGATTACGAGCAGTACTTC. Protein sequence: CASSVATDYEQYF.

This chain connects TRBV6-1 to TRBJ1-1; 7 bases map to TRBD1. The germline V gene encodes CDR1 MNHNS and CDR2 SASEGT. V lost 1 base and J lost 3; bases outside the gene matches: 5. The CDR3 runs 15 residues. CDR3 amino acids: CASSEVTGAYTEAFF. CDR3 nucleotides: TGTGCCAGCAGTGAAGTAACAGGGGCGTACACTGAAGCTTTCTTT.

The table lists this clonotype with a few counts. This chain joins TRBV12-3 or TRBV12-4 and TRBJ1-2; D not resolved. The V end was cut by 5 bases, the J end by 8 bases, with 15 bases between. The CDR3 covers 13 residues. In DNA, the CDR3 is TGTGCCAGCAGTGAACTATTCTCACAGGGCTACACCTTC. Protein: CASSELFSQGYTF.